This TCR beta chain was sequenced in a study of siplizumab effects on memory and regulatory T cells. Germline V gives CDR1 MNHNS, CDR2 SASEGT. V shed 6 bases and J shed 2 bases, with 14 bases lying between them. This CDR3 is built from 14 residues. Sequenced by immunoSEQ multiplex PCR; TCRdb stores in-frame clones only, minus some. Of fewer than 120,000 clones detected, roughly 92% appear once; the ten largest clones hold approximately 1.3%. The chain combines TRBV6-1 with TRBJ2-7; D is unclear. Material: CD4+ T cells sorted from blood. The sequence derives from a human donor in good health. In DNA form, the CDR3 reads TGTGCCAGCAGCTTCCGGACGGGTACCTACGAGCAGTACTTC. Protein: CASSFRTGTYEQYF.